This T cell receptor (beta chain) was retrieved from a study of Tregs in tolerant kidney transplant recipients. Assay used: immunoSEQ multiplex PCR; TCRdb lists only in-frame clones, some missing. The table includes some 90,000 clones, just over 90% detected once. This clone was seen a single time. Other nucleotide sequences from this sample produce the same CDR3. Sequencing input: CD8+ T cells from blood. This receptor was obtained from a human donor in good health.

This CDR3 is CASSEGAGSYEQYF. Written as DNA, the CDR3 is TGTGCCAGCAGTGAGGGCGCTGGTAGTTACGAGCAGTACTTC. The genes are TRBV2 and TRBJ2-7, with D uncertain. This CDR3 region has 14 residues. V gave up 3 bases and J gave up 4 bases, with 13 bases separating them. CDR1 and CDR2 from the germline V gene are SNHLY and FYNNEI.